The 5 T cell receptor beta chains given below trace back to one sample, sequenced in a study of Graves' ophthalmopathy and Graves' hyperthyroidism. Amplified material comprised TCR beta CDR3 regions derived from RNA transcripts. An initial RT-PCR round employing HTBI primers preceded a second-round multiplex PCR. TCRdb reprocessed the multiplex PCR reads via MiXCR and lists one record per CDR3 protein. The sample includes about 370,000 distinct CDR3 sequences, about 17% of them seen just once. Material for sequencing was peripheral blood. All receptors derive from an adult woman with stable Graves' hyperthyroidism.

Many counts were recorded for this clonotype. For the CDR3, the DNA is TGCAGTGCTCTTTCCAAACCGGGACAAATCTACGAGCAGTACTTC. Its protein product is CSALSKPGQIYEQYF. This rearrangement joins TRBV20-1 to TRBJ2-7; the D gene is possibly TRBD1 (6 bases). The CDR3 runs to 15 residues. Per germline, CDR1 DFQATT and CDR2 SNEGSKA (reference sequence). Trimming pared 5 bases from V and 3 bases from J, leaving 20 bases between.

This clonotype was found many times. One end of the junction is discordant with germline, which a read error may explain. The V and J genes are TRBV12-3 or TRBV12-4 and TRBJ2-4, with 7 nucleotides matching TRBD1. The CDR3 spans 13 residues. CDR3: CASSFGQADIKYF. For the CDR3, the DNA is TGTGCCAGCAGTTTTGGACAGGCGGACATTAAGTACTTC.

This clonotype was seen ten or more times. V is TRBV20-1 and J is TRBJ1-6; D unresolved. V shed 6 bases and J shed 7 bases, with 13 bases lying between them. The CDR3 consists of 13 residues. Germline values: CDR1 DFQATT, CDR2 SNEGSKA (reference sequence). CDR3 in DNA: TGCAGTGCCCCCGGCGGTGTAAATTCACCCCTCCACTTT. It specifies CSAPGGVNSPLHF.

This clonotype came up many times. The chain uses TRBV29-1 and TRBJ2-7; D is perhaps TRBD2 (5 bases). The CDR3 is 11 amino acids. Trimming left V 7 bases short and J 3 bases short, with 10 bases between. CDR1 SQVTM and CDR2 ANQGSEA come from the germline V gene. The CDR3 DNA reads TGCAGCGCCAGCCGGGACTACGAGCAGTACTTC. This codes for CSASRDYEQYF.

The sample holds one count of this clonotype. The V gene is TRBV6-1, the J gene TRBJ2-5; 7 bases agree with TRBD1. The CDR3 sequence is 14 residues long. The junction had 9 bases not matched to a gene; V was cut back by 7 bases and J by 4 bases. Per the germline V gene, CDR1 is MNHNS and CDR2 is SASEGT. The CDR3 DNA is TGTGCCAGCACTCCGACAGGGCGTGGAGAGACCCAGTACTTC. It translates to CASTPTGRGETQYF.